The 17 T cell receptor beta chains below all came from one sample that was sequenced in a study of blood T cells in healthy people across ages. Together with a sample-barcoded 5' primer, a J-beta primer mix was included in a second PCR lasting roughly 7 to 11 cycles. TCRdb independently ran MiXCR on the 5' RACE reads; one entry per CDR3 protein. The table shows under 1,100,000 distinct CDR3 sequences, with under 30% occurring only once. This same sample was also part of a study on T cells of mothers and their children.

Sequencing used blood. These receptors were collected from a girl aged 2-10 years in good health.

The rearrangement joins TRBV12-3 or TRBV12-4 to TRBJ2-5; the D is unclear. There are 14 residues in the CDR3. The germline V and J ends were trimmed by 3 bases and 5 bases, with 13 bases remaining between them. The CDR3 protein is CASSLERASETQYF. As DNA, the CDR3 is TGTGCCAGCAGTTTGGAGCGCGCATCGGAGACCCAGTACTTC.

The CDR3 bases are TGTGCCAGCAGCTTATATGTCCAAGAGACCCAGTACTTC. Translation: CASSLYVQETQYF. This chain uses TRBV11-2 with TRBJ2-5; D unresolved. The germline V gene encodes CDR1 SGHAT and CDR2 FQNNGV. Trimming pared 2 bases from V and 1 base from J, leaving 5 bases between. The length of the CDR3 is 13 residues.

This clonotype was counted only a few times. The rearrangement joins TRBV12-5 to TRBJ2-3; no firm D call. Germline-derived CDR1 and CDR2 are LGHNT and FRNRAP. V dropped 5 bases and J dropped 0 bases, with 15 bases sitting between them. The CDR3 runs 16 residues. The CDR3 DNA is TGTGCTAGTGGTCAACCCTCTGAACCTAGCACAGATACGCAGTATTTT. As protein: CASGQPSEPSTDTQYF.

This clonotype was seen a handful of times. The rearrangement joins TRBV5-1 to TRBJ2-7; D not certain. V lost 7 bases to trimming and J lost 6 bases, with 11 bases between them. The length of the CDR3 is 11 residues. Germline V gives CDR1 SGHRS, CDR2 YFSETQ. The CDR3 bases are TGCGCCAGCCCCTACCCCGTCGAGCAGTACTTC. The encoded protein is CASPYPVEQYF.

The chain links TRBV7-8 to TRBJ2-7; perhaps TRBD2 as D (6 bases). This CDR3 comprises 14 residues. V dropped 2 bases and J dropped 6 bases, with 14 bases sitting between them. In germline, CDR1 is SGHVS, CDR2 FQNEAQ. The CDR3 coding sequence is TGTGCCAGCAGCTTACGGGAGACCCATGCCGAGCAGTACTTC. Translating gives CASSLRETHAEQYF.

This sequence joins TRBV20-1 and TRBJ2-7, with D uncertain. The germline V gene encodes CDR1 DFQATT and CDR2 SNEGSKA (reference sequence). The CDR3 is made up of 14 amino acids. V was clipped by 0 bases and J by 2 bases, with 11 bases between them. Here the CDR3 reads CSARDITQAYEQYF. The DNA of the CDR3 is TGCAGTGCTAGAGATATCACCCAAGCCTACGAGCAGTACTTC.

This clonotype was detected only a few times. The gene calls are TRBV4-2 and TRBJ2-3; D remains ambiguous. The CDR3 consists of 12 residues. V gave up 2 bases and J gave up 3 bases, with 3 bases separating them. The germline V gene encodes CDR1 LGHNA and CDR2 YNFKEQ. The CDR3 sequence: CASSQQTDTQYF. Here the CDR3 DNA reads TGTGCCAGCAGCCAACAAACAGATACGCAGTATTTT.

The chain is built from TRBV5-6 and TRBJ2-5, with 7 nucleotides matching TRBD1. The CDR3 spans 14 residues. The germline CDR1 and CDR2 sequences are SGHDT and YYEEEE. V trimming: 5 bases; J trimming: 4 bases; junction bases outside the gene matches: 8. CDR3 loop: CASSQQGRSETQYF. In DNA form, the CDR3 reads TGTGCCAGCAGTCAACAGGGGCGGTCAGAGACCCAGTACTTC.

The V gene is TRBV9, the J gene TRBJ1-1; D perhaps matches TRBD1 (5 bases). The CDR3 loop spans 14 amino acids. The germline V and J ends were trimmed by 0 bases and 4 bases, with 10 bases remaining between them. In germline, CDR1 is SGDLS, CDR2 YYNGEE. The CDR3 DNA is TGTGCCAGCAGCGTAGAACCAGGGAGCACTGAAGCTTTCTTT. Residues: CASSVEPGSTEAFF. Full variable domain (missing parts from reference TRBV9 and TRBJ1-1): DSGVTQTPKHLITATGQRVTLRCSPRSGDLSVYWYQQSLDQGLQFLIQYYNGEERAKGNILERFSAQQFPDLHSELNLSSLELGDSALYFCASSVEPGSTEAFFGQGTRLTVV.

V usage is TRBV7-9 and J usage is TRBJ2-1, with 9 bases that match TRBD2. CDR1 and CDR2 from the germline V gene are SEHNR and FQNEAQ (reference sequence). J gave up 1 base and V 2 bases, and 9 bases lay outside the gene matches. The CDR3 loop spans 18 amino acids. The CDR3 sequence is CASSLKAGGISSYNEQFF. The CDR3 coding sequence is TGTGCCAGCAGCTTAAAGGCGGGGGGGATAAGTTCCTACAATGAGCAGTTCTTC.

The CDR3 reads CSARDDDTDTQYF. The CDR3 bases are TGCAGTGCTAGAGATGACGACACAGATACGCAGTATTTT. The V call is TRBV20-1, the J call TRBJ2-3; no reliable D call. The CDR3 extends over 13 amino acids. The V and J ends lost 0 bases and 2 bases respectively, with 6 bases between them. The germline CDR1 and CDR2 sequences are DFQATT and SNEGSKA (reference sequence).

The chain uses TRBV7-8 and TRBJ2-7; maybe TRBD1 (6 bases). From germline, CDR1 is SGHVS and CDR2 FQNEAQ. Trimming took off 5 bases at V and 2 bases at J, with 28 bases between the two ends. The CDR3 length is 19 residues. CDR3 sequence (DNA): TGTGCCAGCAGCCCATTAAAGGCCACAGGGAAGGGTTTAACCTACGAGCAGTACTTC. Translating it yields CASSPLKATGKGLTYEQYF. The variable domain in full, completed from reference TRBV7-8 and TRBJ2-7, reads GAGVSQSPRYKVAKRGQDVALRCDPISGHVSLFWYQQALGQGPEFLTYFQNEAQLDKSGLPSDRFFAERPEGSVSTLKIQRTQQEDSAVYLCASSPLKATGKGLTYEQYFGPGTRLTVT.

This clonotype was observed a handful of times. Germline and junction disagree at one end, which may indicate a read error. This CDR3 reads CASSQERGLDIQGTQYF. CDR3 in DNA: TGTGCCAGCAGCCAAGAACGAGGACTAGACATCCAAGGGACCCAGTACTTC. The chain couples TRBV3-1 to TRBJ2-5; 7 bases are shared with TRBD2. The CDR3 runs to 17 residues. The germline gives CDR1 LGHDT, CDR2 YNNKEL (reference sequence).

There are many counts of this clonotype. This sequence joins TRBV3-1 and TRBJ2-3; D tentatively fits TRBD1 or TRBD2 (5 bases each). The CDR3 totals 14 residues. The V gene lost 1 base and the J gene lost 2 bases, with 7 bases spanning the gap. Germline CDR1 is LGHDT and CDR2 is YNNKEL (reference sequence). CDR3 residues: CASSQGGFTDTQYF. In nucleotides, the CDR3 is TGTGCCAGCAGCCAAGGGGGGTTCACAGATACGCAGTATTTT.

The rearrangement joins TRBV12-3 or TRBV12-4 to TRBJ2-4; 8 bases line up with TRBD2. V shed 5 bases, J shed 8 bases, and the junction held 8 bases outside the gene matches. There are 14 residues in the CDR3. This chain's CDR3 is CASSRQAGVDIQYF. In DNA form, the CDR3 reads TGTGCCAGCAGTAGACAAGCGGGAGTTGACATTCAGTACTTC.

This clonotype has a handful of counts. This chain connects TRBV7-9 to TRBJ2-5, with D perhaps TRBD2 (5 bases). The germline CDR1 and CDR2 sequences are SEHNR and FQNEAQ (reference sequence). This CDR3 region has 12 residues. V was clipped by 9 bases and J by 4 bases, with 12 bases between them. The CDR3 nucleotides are TGTGCCAGTACTAGGTGGGGAGAGACCCAGTACTTC. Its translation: CASTRWGETQYF.

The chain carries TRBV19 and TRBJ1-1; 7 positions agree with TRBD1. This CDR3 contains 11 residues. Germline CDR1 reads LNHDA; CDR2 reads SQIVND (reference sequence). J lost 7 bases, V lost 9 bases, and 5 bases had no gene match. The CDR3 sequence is CASIQGNEAFF. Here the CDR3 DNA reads TGTGCCAGCATACAGGGGAATGAAGCTTTCTTT.